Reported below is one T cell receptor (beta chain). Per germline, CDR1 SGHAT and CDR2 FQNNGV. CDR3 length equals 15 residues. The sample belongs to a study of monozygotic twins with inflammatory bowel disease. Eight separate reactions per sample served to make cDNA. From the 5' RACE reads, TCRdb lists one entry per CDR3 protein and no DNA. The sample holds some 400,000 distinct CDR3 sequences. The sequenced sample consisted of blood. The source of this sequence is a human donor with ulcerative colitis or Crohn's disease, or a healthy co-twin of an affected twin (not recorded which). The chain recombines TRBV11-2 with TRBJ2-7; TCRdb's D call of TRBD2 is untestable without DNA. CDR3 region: CASSLTSGGADEQYF.